One T cell receptor beta chain is described in this entry. Its antigen is unknown. CD45RO/CCR7/CD25/CD127/CD95/CD27 separated CD4+ naive, central memory, regulatory and stem cell-like memory cells by sorting. The authors obtained over 98% purity in all sorted populations. Expressed TCRB transcripts were sequenced because the entire RNA isolate underwent reverse transcription. TCRdb keeps only in-frame clones here, not all; method: immunoSEQ multiplex PCR. The data contain a few hundred thousand clones, under 13% of them singletons. This entry is derived from a study of beta chain features in type 1 diabetes. Study observations and caveats: PCR, the amplification step, might favor shorter templates, equally in patients and controls. Lower insertion and higher deletion counts appeared at VDJ junctions in type 1 diabetes patients.

The CDR3 consists of 16 residues. Trimming cost V 5 bases and J 4 bases; bases outside gene matches: 9. In germline, CDR1 is MNHNY, CDR2 SVGAGI (reference sequence). The specimen sequenced was central memory CD4+ T cells from blood. The rearrangement joins TRBV6-6 to TRBJ2-5, with TRBD2 matching over 11 bases. This receptor was taken from a man between 18 and 29 years old in good health. The DNA of the CDR3 is TGTGCCAGCAGTGGGGCACTAGCGGGAGTTAGAGAGACCCAGTACTTC. It codes for CASSGALAGVRETQYF.